This entry features one TCR beta chain sequence. Its antigen is not known. The data are from a study of blood T cells in healthy people across ages. Study-wide findings and caveats: Naive T cell percentage strongly correlated with TCR beta diversity.

The CDR3 spans 23 residues. Trimming took 2 bases from V and 3 from J; bases not matched to a gene: 29. Germline CDR1 reads MDHEN; CDR2 reads SYDVKM. Together with a sample-barcoded 5' primer, a J-beta primer mix was included in a second PCR lasting about 6 to 12 cycles. Each of the cDNA molecules was tagged by a template-switch adaptor with 12 random nucleotides. TCRdb itself ran the 5' RACE reads through MiXCR, one entry per CDR3 protein. The sample has about 320,000 distinct CDR3 sequences; 27% are singletons. The sequence was obtained from an older woman in good health. This chain uses TRBV28 with TRBJ2-7; TRBD1 matches at 9 bases. The sequenced sample was blood. The CDR3 loop reads CASSLRIVGAGEQGAQNYYEQYF. DNA for the CDR3: TGTGCCAGCAGTTTACGTATTGTAGGGGCGGGAGAACAGGGGGCCCAAAACTACTACGAGCAGTACTTC. Full variable domain (remainder filled in from reference TRBV28 and TRBJ2-7): DVKVTQSSRYLVKRTGEKVFLECVQDMDHENMFWYRQDPGLGLRLIYFSYDVKMKEKGDIPEGYSVSREKKERFSLILESASTNQTSMYLCASSLRIVGAGEQGAQNYYEQYFGPGTRLTVT.